Sequencing of this TCR beta chain was carried out in a study of PD-1 blockade in classical Hodgkin lymphoma. The CDR3 totals 16 residues. CDR1 and CDR2 (germline): SGHDT, YYEEEE. The V end lost 1 base, the J end lost 7 bases, and 15 bases lay between the germline ends. The assay was immunoSEQ multiplex PCR, and TCRdb's table has in-frame clones only and misses some. The data show approximately 150,000 clones, about four fifths seen once. This clone was counted a few times. All the patients suffered relapse after autologous stem cell transplantation, and brentuximab vedotin exposure differed. The source material was peripheral blood mononuclear cells (PBMCs), sampled before the second cycle of nivolumab. The clonotype was recovered from a human donor with classical Hodgkin lymphoma. J is TRBJ1-6 and V is TRBV5-6, with unresolved D. CDR3 amino acids: CASSLFRRQENSPLHF. DNA of the CDR3: TGTGCCAGCAGCTTGTTTAGGCGCCAGGAGAATTCACCCCTCCACTTT.